In its sample, the clone carrying this TCR beta chain was seen a few times. Its antigen remains unknown. Sorting that relied on CD45RO/CCR7/CD25/CD127/CD95/CD27 yielded CD4+ naive, central memory, regulatory and stem cell-like memory cells. The study reverse transcribed the entire isolated RNA, so it sequenced expressed TCRB transcripts. TCRdb's table, derived via immunoSEQ multiplex PCR, lists solely in-frame clones and lacks some. This table has 400,000 or so clones, around 9.6% appearing once. This specimen belongs to a study of beta chain features in type 1 diabetes. As for the study in general: Patient and healthy donor groups were alike in age, gender and cell yields.

V was trimmed by 3 bases and J by 4 bases, leaving 23 bases between them. Per the germline V gene, CDR1 is GTSNPN and CDR2 is SVGIG (reference sequence). CDR3 length: 17 amino acids. Study observations and caveats: A potential influence of HLA type upon TCRB rearrangement remained unresolved herein. A moderate, significant TCRB CDR3 shortening appeared in type 1 diabetes across four CD4+ subsets.

Sequenced material: central memory CD4+ T cells from blood. This receptor was taken from a man aged 25-45 years with type 1 diabetes. The rearrangement joins TRBV30 to TRBJ2-3, with TRBD2 as a possible D gene (5 bases). CDR3 in amino acids: CAWSTATRHLGADTQYF. CDR3 in DNA: TGTGCCTGGAGCACAGCCACCCGGCATCTCGGGGCAGATACGCAGTATTTT. The complete variable domain, with remaining parts taken from reference TRBV30 and TRBJ2-3, reads SQTIHQWPATLVQPVGSPLSLECTVEGTSNPNLYWYRQAAGRGLQLLFYSVGIGQISSEVPQNLSASRPQDRQFILSSKKLLLSDSGFYLCAWSTATRHLGADTQYFGPGTRLTVL.